Given below is one T cell receptor (beta chain) in context. Its target is unknown. The data were obtained in a study of shared clonotypes between healthy human individuals. Study information: Used for every donor were three CD4 naive, three CD4 memory, two CD8 naive and one CD8 memory plate.

Clones were sequenced by immunoSEQ multiplex PCR, and TCRdb holds only the in-frame ones, with some missing. Among some 2,400,000 clones, approximately 96% were seen once, and the ten largest hold less than 0.15%. Study-wide results and caveats: Only blood samples were collected, and tissue repertoires likely differ.

The CDR3 is 15 residues long. Germline V gives CDR1 SGHTA, CDR2 FQGNSA. Trimming at V came to 5 bases and at J to 8 bases, leaving 10 bases not matched to a gene. The chain couples TRBV7-2 to TRBJ2-1; 9 bases match TRBD1. The sample consisted of naive CD4+ T cells sorted from blood. The subset: CD45RA+ positively selected. The TCR was taken from a man between 18 and 35 years old in good health. The CDR3 nucleotides read TGTGCCAGCAGCCCAGGGACAGGGTTTGTCCATGAGCAGTTCTTC. This codes for CASSPGTGFVHEQFF.